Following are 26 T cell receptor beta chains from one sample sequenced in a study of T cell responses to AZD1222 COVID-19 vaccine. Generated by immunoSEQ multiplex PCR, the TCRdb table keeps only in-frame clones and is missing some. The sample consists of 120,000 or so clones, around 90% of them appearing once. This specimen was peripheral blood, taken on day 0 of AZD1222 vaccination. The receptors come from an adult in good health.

CDR3 sequence: CASRSIDTQYF. In DNA, the CDR3 is TGTGCCAGTAGATCCATTGATACGCAGTATTTT. The V call is TRBV19, the J call TRBJ2-3, with no clear D. The length of the CDR3 is 11 residues. V was cut by 6 bases and J by 6 bases, with 7 bases left in between. Germline CDR1 is LNHDA and CDR2 is SQIVND (reference sequence).

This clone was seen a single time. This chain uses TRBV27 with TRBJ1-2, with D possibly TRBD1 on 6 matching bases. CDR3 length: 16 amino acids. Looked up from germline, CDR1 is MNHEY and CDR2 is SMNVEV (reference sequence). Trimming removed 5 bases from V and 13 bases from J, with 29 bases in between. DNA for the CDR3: TGTGCCAGCAGTCCTCTCACGACCGGCAGGGGTGGTGAAGGCACCTTC. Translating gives CASSPLTTGRGGEGTF.

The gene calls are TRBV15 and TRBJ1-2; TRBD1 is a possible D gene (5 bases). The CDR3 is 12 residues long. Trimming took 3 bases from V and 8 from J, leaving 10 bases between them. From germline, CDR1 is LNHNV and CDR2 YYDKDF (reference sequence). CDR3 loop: CATSRPGSGYTF. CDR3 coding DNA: TGTGCCACCAGCAGGCCAGGGTCCGGCTACACCTTC.

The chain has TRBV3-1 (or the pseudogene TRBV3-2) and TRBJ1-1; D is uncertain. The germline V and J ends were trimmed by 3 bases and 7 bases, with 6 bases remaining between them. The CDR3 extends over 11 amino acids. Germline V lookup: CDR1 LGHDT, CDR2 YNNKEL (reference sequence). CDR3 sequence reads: CASSHQGEAFF. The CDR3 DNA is TGTGCCAGCAGCCACCAAGGTGAAGCTTTCTTT.

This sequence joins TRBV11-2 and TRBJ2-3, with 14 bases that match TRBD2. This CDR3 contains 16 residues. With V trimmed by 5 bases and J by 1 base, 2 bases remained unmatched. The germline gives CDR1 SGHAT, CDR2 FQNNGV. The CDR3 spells CASSPGLAGGTDTQYF. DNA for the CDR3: TGTGCCAGCAGCCCGGGACTAGCGGGGGGCACAGATACGCAGTATTTT.

DNA of the CDR3: TGCGCCAGCAGCGTGCTGGCTAGCGGAATCTACGAGCAGTACTTC. Translation gives CASSVLASGIYEQYF. This chain connects TRBV4-1 to TRBJ2-7, with TRBD2 matching 7 bases. CDR3 length: 15 amino acids. V lost 5 bases, J lost 3 bases, and 10 bases stayed unmatched. Per the germline V gene, CDR1 is MGHRA and CDR2 is YSYEKL.

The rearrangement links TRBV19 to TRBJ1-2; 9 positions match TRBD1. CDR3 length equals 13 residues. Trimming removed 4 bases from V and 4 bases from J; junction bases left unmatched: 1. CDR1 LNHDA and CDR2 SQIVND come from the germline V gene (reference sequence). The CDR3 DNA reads TGTGCCAGTAGTACGGGACAGGGCTATGGCTACACCTTC. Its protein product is CASSTGQGYGYTF.

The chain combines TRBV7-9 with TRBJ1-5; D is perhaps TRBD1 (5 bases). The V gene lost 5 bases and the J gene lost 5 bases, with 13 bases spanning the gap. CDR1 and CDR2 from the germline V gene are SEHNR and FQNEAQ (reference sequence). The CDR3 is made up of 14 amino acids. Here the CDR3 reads CASSRTGPYQPQHF. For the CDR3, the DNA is TGTGCCAGCAGCCGAACAGGACCTTATCAGCCCCAGCATTTT.

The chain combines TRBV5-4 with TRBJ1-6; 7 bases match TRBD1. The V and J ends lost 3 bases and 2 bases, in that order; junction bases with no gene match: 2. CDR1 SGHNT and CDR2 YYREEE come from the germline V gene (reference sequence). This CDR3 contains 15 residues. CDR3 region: CASSSTGTYNSPLHF. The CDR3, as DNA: TGTGCCAGCAGCTCGACAGGGACCTATAATTCACCCCTCCACTTT.

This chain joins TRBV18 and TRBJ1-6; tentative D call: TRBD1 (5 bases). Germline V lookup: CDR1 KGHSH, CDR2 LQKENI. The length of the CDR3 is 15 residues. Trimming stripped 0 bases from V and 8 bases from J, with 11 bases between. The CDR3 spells CASSPPSGRDSPLHF. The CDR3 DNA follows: TGTGCCAGCTCACCACCGTCGGGGCGGGATTCACCCCTCCACTTT.

The CDR3 region has the DNA TGTGCCAGCTCACCAAGGGGTCGGAGCTCCTACGAGCAGTACTTC. It codes for CASSPRGRSSYEQYF. J is TRBJ2-7 and V is TRBV18; tentative D call: TRBD1 (5 bases). The CDR3 has 15 amino acids. Germline loops: CDR1 KGHSH, CDR2 LQKENI. V was cut by 2 bases and J by 0 bases, with 11 bases left in between.

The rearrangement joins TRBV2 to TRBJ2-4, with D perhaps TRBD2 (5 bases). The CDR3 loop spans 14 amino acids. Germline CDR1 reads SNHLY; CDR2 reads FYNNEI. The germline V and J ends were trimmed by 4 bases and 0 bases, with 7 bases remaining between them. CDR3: CASSGELAKNIQYF. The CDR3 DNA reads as TGTGCCAGCAGTGGGGAGTTAGCCAAAAACATTCAGTACTTC.

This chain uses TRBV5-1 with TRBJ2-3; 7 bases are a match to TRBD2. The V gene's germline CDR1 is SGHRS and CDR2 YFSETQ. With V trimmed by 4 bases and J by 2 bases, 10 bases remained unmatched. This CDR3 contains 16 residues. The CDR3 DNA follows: TGCGCCAGCAGCCTCACCACTAGCGCAGACACAGATACGCAGTATTTT. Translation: CASSLTTSADTDTQYF.

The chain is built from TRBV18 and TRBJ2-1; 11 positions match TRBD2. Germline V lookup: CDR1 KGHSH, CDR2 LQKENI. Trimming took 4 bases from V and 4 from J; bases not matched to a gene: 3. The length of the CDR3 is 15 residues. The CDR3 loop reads CASSLAGGGYNEQFF. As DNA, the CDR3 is TGTGCCAGCTCACTAGCGGGAGGGGGATACAATGAGCAGTTCTTC.

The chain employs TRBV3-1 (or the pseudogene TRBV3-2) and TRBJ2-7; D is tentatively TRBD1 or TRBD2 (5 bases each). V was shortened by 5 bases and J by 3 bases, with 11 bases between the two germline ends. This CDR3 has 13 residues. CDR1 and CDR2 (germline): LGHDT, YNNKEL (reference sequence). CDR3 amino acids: CASSKRDGYEQYF. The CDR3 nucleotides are TGTGCCAGCAGCAAGAGGGACGGCTACGAGCAGTACTTC.

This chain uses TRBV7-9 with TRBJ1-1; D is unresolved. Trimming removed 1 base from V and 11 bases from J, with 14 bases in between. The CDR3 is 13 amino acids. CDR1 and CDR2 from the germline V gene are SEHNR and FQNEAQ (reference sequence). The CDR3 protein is CASSLDDSGLAFF. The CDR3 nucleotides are TGTGCCAGCAGCTTAGATGACTCGGGTTTGGCTTTCTTT. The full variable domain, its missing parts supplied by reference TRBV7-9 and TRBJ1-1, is DTGVSQNPRHKITKRGQNVTFRCDPISEHNRLYWYRQTLGQGPEFLTYFQNEAQLEKSRLLSDRFSAERPKGSFSTLEIQRTEQGDSAMYLCASSLDDSGLAFFGQGTRLTVV.

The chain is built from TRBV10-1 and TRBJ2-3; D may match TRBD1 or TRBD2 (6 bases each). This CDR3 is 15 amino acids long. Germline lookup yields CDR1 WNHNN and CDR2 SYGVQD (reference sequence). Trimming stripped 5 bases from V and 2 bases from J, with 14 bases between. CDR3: CASSPSGGYTDTQYF. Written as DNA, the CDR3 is TGCGCCAGCAGTCCGTCCGGGGGCTACACAGATACGCAGTATTTT.

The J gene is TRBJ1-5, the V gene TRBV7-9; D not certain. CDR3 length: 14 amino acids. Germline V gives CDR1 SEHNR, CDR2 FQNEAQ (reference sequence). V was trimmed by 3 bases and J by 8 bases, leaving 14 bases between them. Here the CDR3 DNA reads TGTGCCAGCAGCTTGGCCGGGGTAAGGGAGCCCCAGCATTTT. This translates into CASSLAGVREPQHF.

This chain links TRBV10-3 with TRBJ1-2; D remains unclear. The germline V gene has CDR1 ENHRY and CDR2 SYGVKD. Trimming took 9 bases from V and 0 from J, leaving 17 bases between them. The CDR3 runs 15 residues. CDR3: CAMGSGSSANYGYTF. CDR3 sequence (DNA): TGTGCCATGGGTTCGGGTTCCTCAGCTAACTATGGCTACACCTTC.

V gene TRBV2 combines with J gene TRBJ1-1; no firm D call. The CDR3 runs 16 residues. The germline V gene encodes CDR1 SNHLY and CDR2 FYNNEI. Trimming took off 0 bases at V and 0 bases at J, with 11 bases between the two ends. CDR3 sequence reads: CASSEAPGYLNTEAFF. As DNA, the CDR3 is TGTGCCAGCAGTGAAGCGCCCGGGTATCTGAACACTGAAGCTTTCTTT.

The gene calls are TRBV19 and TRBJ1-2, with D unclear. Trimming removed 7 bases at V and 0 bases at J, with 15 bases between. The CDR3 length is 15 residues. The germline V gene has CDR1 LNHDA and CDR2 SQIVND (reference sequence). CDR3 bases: TGTGCCAGTAATGCACCGGCCGAAGCTAACTATGGCTACACCTTC. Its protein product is CASNAPAEANYGYTF.

The CDR3 DNA reads TGCGCCAGCTACGGGACAGGGGATGGCTACACCTTC. Translation gives CASYGTGDGYTF. The gene calls are TRBV4-1 and TRBJ1-2, with 10 bases fitting TRBD1. Germline loops: CDR1 MGHRA, CDR2 YSYEKL. V was pared by 8 bases and J by 6 bases, with 3 bases of the junction left unmatched. The CDR3 is made up of 12 amino acids.

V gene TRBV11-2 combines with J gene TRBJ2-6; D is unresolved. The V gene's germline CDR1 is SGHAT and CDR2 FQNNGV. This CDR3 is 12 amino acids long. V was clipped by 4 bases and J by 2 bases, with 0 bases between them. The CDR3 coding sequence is TGTGCCAGCAGCTCTGGGGCCAACGTCCTGACTTTC. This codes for CASSSGANVLTF.

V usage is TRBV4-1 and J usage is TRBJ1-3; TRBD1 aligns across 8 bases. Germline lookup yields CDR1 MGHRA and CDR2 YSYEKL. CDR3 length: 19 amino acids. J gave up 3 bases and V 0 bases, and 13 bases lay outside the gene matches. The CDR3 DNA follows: TGCGCCAGCAGCCAAGATAGGCGAAGGACAGGGAGCGGTGGAAACACCATATATTTT. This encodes CASSQDRRRTGSGGNTIYF.

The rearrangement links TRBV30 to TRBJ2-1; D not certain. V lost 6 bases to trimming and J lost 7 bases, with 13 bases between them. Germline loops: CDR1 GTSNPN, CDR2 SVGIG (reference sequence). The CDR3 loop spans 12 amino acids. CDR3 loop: CACLLRANEQFF. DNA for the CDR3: TGTGCCTGCCTCCTTAGGGCAAATGAGCAGTTCTTC.

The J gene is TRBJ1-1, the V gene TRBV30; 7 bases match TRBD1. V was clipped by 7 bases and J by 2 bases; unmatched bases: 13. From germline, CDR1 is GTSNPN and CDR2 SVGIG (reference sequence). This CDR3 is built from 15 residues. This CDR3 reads CAFGRWDRFNTEAFF. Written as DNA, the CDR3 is TGTGCCTTTGGTCGATGGGACAGATTTAACACTGAAGCTTTCTTT.